The present TCR beta chain was sequenced within a study of blood T cell repertoires in COVID-19. Study context: Samples representing acute and convalescent COVID-19 were sourced from the United States, Italy and Spain.

CDR3 length equals 17 residues. Germline lookup yields CDR1 SGHDT and CDR2 YYEEEE. V shed 3 bases and J shed 4 bases, with 20 bases lying between them. Using immunoSEQ multiplex PCR, the repertoire was profiled, and TCRdb retains in-frame clones only, with some absent. The table has under 50,000 clones, 80% to 85% seen once. This clonotype was sampled from a man aged 65-85 years with acute or convalescent COVID-19. Sequenced sample: peripheral blood. This chain joins TRBV5-6 and TRBJ1-3, with D tentatively TRBD1 (6 bases). In nucleotides, the CDR3 is TGTGCCAGCAGCTCTACTTCTCTTCACAGGGTAGGAAACACCATATATTTT. Translated: CASSSTSLHRVGNTIYF.